This entry is about one T cell receptor (beta chain). Its antigen remains unidentified. The input lacks base qualities; no much larger clone sits a single base away. This specimen belongs to a study of human T cells and chemical hapten exposure (dated by TCRdb to the early 2020s). The study in broad terms: For sensitization, 2% DPC in acetone was applied to a 2 cm by 2 cm area of upper inner arm skin. Throughout the study period of roughly 24 weeks, patients also received therapeutic DPC doses to the scalp every week. Blood for TCR sequencing was provided by twenty-nine alopecia patients at one to four time points (pre-sensitization, 2, 6 and 24 weeks). Patch tests used Finn chambers with 0.01% DPC on the upper back, scored after 6 days by International Contact Dermatitis Research Group standards. Alopecia areata with under or over 50% scalp involvement, alopecia totalis and alopecia universalis were represented in the patient cohort, which was mostly female. Peripheral blood TCR repertoire changes were tracked in vivo in alopecia patients during primary and secondary sensitization to the hapten diphenylcyclopropenone (DPC). Libraries were combined into a pool for sequencing, and differences in TCR yield between samples came mainly from small differences in library volumes within the pool. Blood samples were taken from patients before sensitization (week 0) and then at 2, 6 and about 24 weeks after DPC sensitization. The full study reports these points: The number of PT1 expanded TCRs positively correlated with patch test score, significant at thresholds 8, 16 and 32 but not 4. Significantly more large CDR3 similarity clusters were formed by expanded TCRs than by pre-sensitization or healthy control sets, consistent with antigen-driven responses. Repeated subsampling changed both the strength of the expansion versus patch-test correlation and the threshold at which the correlation became significant. Because every patient had alopecia, a presumed autoimmune disease, the patients' immune response might differ from that of healthy individuals. No change with DPC sensitization was found in the number of TCRs above 1 in 1000 frequency, and no evidence of global repertoire structure alterations was found.

Library prep was done by RACE. The sequencer listed for this sample is NextSeq 500. During library preparation, unique molecular identifiers were attached to individual cDNA molecules so that TCRs could be counted quantitatively and reproducibly. Each blood RNA sample was used to sequence both TCR alpha and TCR beta chains. In the authors' own workflow: A median of roughly 100,000 TCRs per sample was observed, with a range of roughly 20,000 to 700,000. The Decombinator software suite was used to annotate the V, J and CDR3 of the TCR reads. Every sample was subsampled to the same number of TCRs (28,000) for the PS versus PT1 abundance plots. TCRs were defined as expanded if absent before sensitization and observed at least eight times at the 2-week time point. TCRdb redid the processing of the public reads, applying fastp at Q25 and MiXCR, and retained in-frame beta chains. Duplicate CDR3 protein sequences are folded into a single record with the most common DNA and genes. In this record, the V and J calls reflect TCRdb's handling and not the investigators' own analysis. Here the sample has some 350,000 distinct CDR3 sequences; over 6% occur a single time. The biggest ten clones account for 5% to 6% of the sample.

The CDR3 numbers 15 residues from cysteine through phenylalanine. Solely the CDR3 DNA is kept, with 45 bases framed from the first base. Trimming at the junction amounts to 2 bases on V and 4 bases on J, and the germline ends lie 12 bases apart. Reading the germline V gene (reference sequence) gives CDR1 MNHEY and CDR2 SMNVEV. In the paper's terms, the time point label means: patch test 2, 6 weeks after DPC sensitization. Interpreted using the paper, the treatment or condition label stands for: therapeutic diphenylcyclopropenone sensitization with weekly scalp DPC. Blood at each patch-test visit was drawn before the patch test was applied. To be eligible, patients had to be aged 18 to 70, diagnosed with alopecia and judged suitable for DPC therapy, while pregnant patients were excluded. Total RNA was extracted from unfractionated whole blood that had been collected in Tempus Blood RNA tubes.

The chain is made from TRBV27 and TRBJ2-1, with no reliable assignment of the D segment. Specimen: whole blood, collected in connection with sensitization to the hapten diphenylcyclopropenone (DPC). The receptor's source is a woman between 18 and 29 years old with alopecia areata. Some clones in this sample may be carry-over from other donors' samples. In nucleotides, the sequence is TGTGCCAGCAGTTTAGACGCGGATTCATACAATGAGCAGTTCTTC. This gives the protein CASSLDADSYNEQFF.